The 21 T cell receptor beta chains reported below all come from one sample, sequenced in a study of naive CD8 T cells in extremely preterm neonates. The table came from immunoSEQ multiplex PCR; TCRdb's copy has only in-frame clones and leaves some out. The sample holds several thousand clones; less than 98% are singletons and the top ten take approximately 0.4%. Input material: naive CD8+ T cells from blood. These receptors were obtained from a human donor in good health.

CDR3 in amino acids: CASSSLGRTGNYGYTF. CDR3 DNA: TGTGCCAGCAGCTCGCTGGGGAGGACAGGGAACTATGGCTACACCTTC. The chain carries TRBV5-8 and TRBJ1-2, with 8 bases matching TRBD1. V trimming: 3 bases; J trimming: 2 bases; junction bases outside the gene matches: 9. The germline V gene encodes CDR1 SGHTS and CDR2 YDEGEE. The CDR3 totals 16 residues.

The V gene is TRBV28, the J gene TRBJ1-2; D might be TRBD1 (6 bases). From germline, CDR1 is MDHEN and CDR2 SYDVKM. V was pared by 6 bases and J by 4 bases, with 12 bases between. The CDR3 covers 13 residues. CDR3 amino acids: CASRKDSLYGYTF. The CDR3, as DNA: TGTGCCAGCAGAAAGGACAGCCTCTATGGCTACACCTTC.

The chain employs TRBV9 and TRBJ1-2; D remains unclear. The CDR3 length is 12 residues. CDR1 is SGDLS and CDR2 is YYNGEE in the germline V gene. The V end lost 0 bases, the J end lost 7 bases, and 7 bases lay between the germline ends. The CDR3 DNA sequence: TGTGCCAGCAGCGTAGGTGGTAGTGGCTACACCTTC. This gives the protein CASSVGGSGYTF.

CDR3 sequence reads: CASSFSAGLKATEAFF. The DNA of the CDR3 is TGTGCCAGCAGTTTTAGTGCCGGACTTAAGGCCACTGAAGCTTTCTTT. The chain links TRBV28 to TRBJ1-1; D unclear. CDR1 is MDHEN, CDR2 SYDVKM, per germline. The CDR3 has 16 amino acids. V gave up 3 bases and J gave up 4 bases, with 18 bases separating them.

The rearrangement links TRBV27 to TRBJ1-5, with TRBD1 matching 7 bases. V dropped 0 bases and J dropped 6; count of bases not matched to a gene: 5. The germline V gene encodes CDR1 MNHEY and CDR2 SMNVEV (reference sequence). The length of the CDR3 is 15 residues. The chain's CDR3 is CASSLSTGAVQPQHF. The CDR3 DNA reads TGTGCCAGCAGTTTATCCACAGGGGCGGTTCAGCCCCAGCATTTT.

V and J are TRBV29-1 and TRBJ2-5; D call uncertain. The CDR3 is 12 residues long. The germline V gene has CDR1 SQVTM and CDR2 ANQGSEA. The V and J ends lost 4 bases and 1 base respectively, with 7 bases between them. The CDR3 loop reads CSVGSTQETQYF. For the CDR3, the DNA is TGCAGCGTTGGGAGTACCCAAGAGACCCAGTACTTC.

This chain links TRBV19 with TRBJ2-2; the match to TRBD1 covers 10 bases. In germline, CDR1 is LNHDA, CDR2 SQIVND (reference sequence). The V and J ends lost 2 bases and 0 bases, in that order; junction bases with no gene match: 12. The CDR3 extends over 20 amino acids. The CDR3 DNA reads TGTGCCAGTAGTATAAACCCGGGACAGGGGCGCTACTCGAACACCGGGGAGCTGTTTTTT. It specifies CASSINPGQGRYSNTGELFF.

The chain employs TRBV2 and TRBJ2-1; 14 bases match TRBD2. Trimming took 6 bases from V and 7 from J; bases not matched to a gene: 11. The germline V gene has CDR1 SNHLY and CDR2 FYNNEI. This CDR3 has 17 amino acids. Written as DNA, the CDR3 is TGTGCCAGCAGGGTCGGACTAGCGGGGGGCATAGGGAATGAGCAGTTCTTC. This sequence encodes CASRVGLAGGIGNEQFF.

The chain employs TRBV6-6 and TRBJ1-4; 8 nucleotides align to TRBD1. Trimming at V came to 6 bases and at J to 5 bases, leaving 5 bases not matched to a gene. This CDR3 is 14 amino acids long. Germline-derived CDR1 and CDR2 are MNHNY and SVGAGI (reference sequence). CDR3 sequence (DNA): TGTGCCAGCAGAAGACAGGGGAGGAATGAAAAACTGTTTTTT. Its protein is CASRRQGRNEKLFF.

CDR3 residues: CASSLVDRSPESEQYF. CDR3 in DNA: TGTGCCAGCAGCTTAGTGGACAGGTCCCCTGAGAGCGAGCAGTACTTC. The chain joins TRBV7-8 to TRBJ2-7; 7 bases are a match to TRBD1. CDR3 length: 16 residues. With V trimmed by 1 base and J by 6 bases, 12 bases remained unmatched. Germline V gene data show CDR1 as SGHVS and CDR2 as FQNEAQ.

The chain uses TRBV19 and TRBJ2-3, with TRBD1 identical over 7 bases. The germline V gene has CDR1 LNHDA and CDR2 SQIVND (reference sequence). The V gene end was trimmed by 5 bases and the J gene end by 6 bases; junction bases not matched to a gene: 5. CDR3 length equals 13 residues. The DNA for the CDR3 is TGTGCCAGTAGTCTTCTCAGGGGGGATACGCAGTATTTT. As protein: CASSLLRGDTQYF. The entire variable domain, with the rest obtained from reference TRBV19 and TRBJ2-3, is as follows: DGGITQSPKYLFRKEGQNVTLSCEQNLNHDAMYWYRQDPGQGLRLIYYSQIVNDFQKGDIAEGYSVSREKKESFPLTVTSAQKNPTAFYLCASSLLRGDTQYFGPGTRLTVL.

The rearrangement joins TRBV4-1 to TRBJ2-3, with 8 bases fitting TRBD2. This CDR3 has 20 residues. The J segment lost 0 bases and the V segment lost 0 bases, leaving 14 bases of the junction unmatched. Germline assignment: CDR1 MGHRA and CDR2 YSYEKL. CDR3 DNA sequence: TGCGCCAGCAGCCAAGATCGGGTTAGCGGGGTCCCTCTTAGCACAGATACGCAGTATTTT. Amino acids: CASSQDRVSGVPLSTDTQYF.

This chain links TRBV21-1 with TRBJ1-5. TRBV21-1 is reported as a pseudogene. The CDR3 loop spans 20 amino acids. The CDR3 DNA reads as TGTGCCAGCAGCCCCGCGCCCGGCCAAACAAGGGGGGAGGGGAATCAGCCCCAGCATTTT. Encoded protein: CASSPAPGQTRGEGNQPQHF.

The chain combines TRBV5-1 with TRBJ1-1; TRBD1 agrees at 10 bases. CDR1 is SGHRS and CDR2 is YFSETQ in the germline V gene. CDR3 length equals 13 residues. The V and J ends lost 4 bases and 10 bases, in that order; junction bases with no gene match: 7. The CDR3 region is CASSITTGGSAFF. Written as DNA, the CDR3 is TGCGCCAGCAGCATAACGACAGGGGGCTCAGCTTTCTTT. Variable domain in full (rest from reference TRBV5-1 and TRBJ1-1): KAGVTQTPRYLIKTRGQQVTLSCSPISGHRSVSWYQQTPGQGLQFLFEYFSETQRNKGNFPGRFSGRQFSNSRSEMNVSTLELGDSALYLCASSITTGGSAFFGQGTRLTVV.

The chain joins TRBV19 to TRBJ1-1; 8 positions agree with TRBD1. Germline V gives CDR1 LNHDA, CDR2 SQIVND (reference sequence). The J segment lost 6 bases and the V segment lost 4 bases, leaving 4 bases of the junction unmatched. The CDR3 sequence is 13 residues long. CDR3 DNA: TGTGCCAGTAGTAGGACAGGGAAGGCTGAAGCTTTCTTT. Its protein product is CASSRTGKAEAFF.

The chain links TRBV9 to TRBJ2-5; 7 positions match TRBD2. CDR1 and CDR2 (germline): SGDLS, YYNGEE. V shed 0 bases and J 0 bases; nucleotides not matched to a gene: 2. This CDR3 comprises 15 residues. The CDR3 bases are TGTGCCAGCAGCGTAGGGGGACTACACCAAGAGACCCAGTACTTC. It yields the protein CASSVGGLHQETQYF.

This chain uses TRBV30 with TRBJ1-1, with D uncertain. The CDR3 consists of 11 residues. Looked up from germline, CDR1 is GTSNPN and CDR2 is SVGIG (reference sequence). V lost 7 bases, J lost 2 bases, and 8 bases lay in between. The CDR3 bases are TGTGCCTCCGAGGCCAACACTGAAGCTTTCTTT. The encoded protein is CASEANTEAFF.

The chain combines TRBV28 with TRBJ2-3; D ambiguous. V was pared by 1 base and J by 5 bases, with 7 bases between. The germline gives CDR1 MDHEN, CDR2 SYDVKM. The length of the CDR3 is 13 residues. The CDR3 sequence is CASSLFPGDTQYF. CDR3 coding DNA: TGTGCCAGCAGTTTATTTCCCGGAGATACGCAGTATTTT.

This clone occurred a few times. This chain joins TRBV9 and TRBJ2-7; D is possibly TRBD1 (5 bases). Per the germline V gene, CDR1 is SGDLS and CDR2 is YYNGEE. The length of the CDR3 is 13 residues. The V gene lost 2 bases and the J gene lost 2 bases, with 8 bases spanning the gap. The CDR3 DNA sequence: TGTGCCAGCAGCGTGACAGCGACCTACGAGCAGTACTTC. Translating gives CASSVTATYEQYF.

The chain has TRBV7-8 and TRBJ2-2; 9 bases are a match to TRBD1. CDR1 is SGHVS, CDR2 FQNEAQ, per germline. V gave up 5 bases and J gave up 4 bases; unmatched junction bases: 8. This CDR3 spans 16 amino acids. DNA for the CDR3: TGTGCCAGCAGCCAGCAGGGGACAGGGTTCACCGGGGAGCTGTTTTTT. Amino acids: CASSQQGTGFTGELFF.

This clone has only one observation. Other nucleotide sequences in the sample specify the same CDR3. The chain carries TRBV5-1 and TRBJ2-7; 10 bases line up with TRBD2. There are 17 residues in the CDR3. The V and J ends lost 0 bases and 3 bases, in that order; junction bases with no gene match: 9. Looked up from germline, CDR1 is SGHRS and CDR2 is YFSETQ. CDR3 in DNA: TGCGCCAGCAGCTTGGGATTGCTAGCGGGGGAGAACTACGAGCAGTACTTC. Protein: CASSLGLLAGENYEQYF.